A selection of T cell receptor beta chains follows, all from one sample in a study of human T cells and chemical hapten exposure. Each CDR3 protein is one row after TCRdb ran MiXCR on the RACE reads. The sample includes roughly 80,000 distinct CDR3 sequences, about 11% of them seen just once. The material sequenced was whole blood, taken in connection with sensitization to the hapten diphenylcyclopropenone (DPC). These receptors were obtained from a woman in her fifties or sixties with alopecia areata. Some clones in this sample may be carry-over from other donors' samples. The CDR3 runs from the conserved cysteine through the conserved F or W. Fields, in order: J gene, V gene, D gene, clone size, CDR3 DNA, CDR3 protein. A D gene is named only where the DNA matches it firmly. Expanded clones get a size class; other rows say once, few or many, or leave the size out.

>TRBJ1-4|TRBV6-5|.|.
TGTGCCAGCAGCCTTGCAGCCACATCGACCCTTAATGAAAAACTGTTTTTT
CASSLAATSTLNEKLFF
>TRBJ1-4|TRBV20-1|.|many
TGCAGTGCACCGGCGACAGTTTTGGGGAAAAAACTGTTTTTT
CSAPATVLGKKLFF
>TRBJ1-2|TRBV18|TRBD1|few
TGTGCCAGCTCACCACCCTCGCAGGGGGCGGACTATGGCTACACCTTC
CASSPPSQGADYGYTF
>TRBJ2-2|TRBV10-3|TRBD1|.
TGTGCCATTTACAGGGGGCAGAACACCGGGGAGCTGTTTTTT
CAIYRGQNTGELFF
>TRBJ2-4|TRBV6-5|.|few
TGTGCCAGCAGTTACTCGAGGGGGGCCAAAAACATTCAGTACTTC
CASSYSRGAKNIQYF
>TRBJ2-2|TRBV29-1|.|few
TGCAGCGTCCCCCAGACAGGAGCACACACCGGGGAGCTGTTTTTT
CSVPQTGAHTGELFF
>TRBJ1-1|TRBV30|.|.
TGTGCCTGGAGCCTGAGGGGGTACACTGAAGCTTTCTTT
CAWSLRGYTEAFF
>TRBJ2-3|TRBV20-1|TRBD2|.
TGCAGTGCTAGATCTTGGACTAGCGGCACAGATACGCAGTATTTT
CSARSWTSGTDTQYF
>TRBJ1-1|TRBV11-2|.|many
TGTGCCAGCAGCTCGGTAGGAATTGAAGCTTTCTTT
CASSSVGIEAFF
>TRBJ2-2|TRBV19|.|many
TGTGCCAGTAGCCTTACCGGGACACCTTACACCGGGGAGCTGTTTTTT
CASSLTGTPYTGELFF
>TRBJ2-1|TRBV20-1|.|.
TGCAGTGCCAGTCGACACCCGGACAGCTACAGCTCCTACAATGAGCAGTTCTTC
CSASRHPDSYSSYNEQFF
>TRBJ2-7|TRBV11-2|TRBD2|many
TGTGCCAGCAGCCCGACTAGCGGCAACTACTACGAGCAGTACTTC
CASSPTSGNYYEQYF
>TRBJ2-7|TRBV7-8|TRBD2|few
TGTGCCAGCAGCCAGGCGGGACTACCATCCGAGCAGTACTTC
CASSQAGLPSEQYF
>TRBJ2-7|TRBV28|.|few
TGTGCCAGCAGTTTAGGCGGGTCCCCACCCTACGAGCAGTACTTC
CASSLGGSPPYEQYF
>TRBJ2-1|TRBV2|.|large
TGTGCCAGCAGTGAATGGCTGGACAATGAGCAGTTCTTC
CASSEWLDNEQFF
>TRBJ1-2|TRBV12-3/TRBV12-4|.|many
TGTGCCAGCAGTTCGAAGACAGCAACCTATGGCTACACCTTC
CASSSKTATYGYTF
>TRBJ2-5|TRBV7-9|.|many
TGTGCCAGCAGCTGGGGGGGCGTGGAGACCCAGTACTTC
CASSWGGVETQYF
>TRBJ2-7|TRBV9|.|few
TGTGCCAGCAGCGTAGAGGGGACCTCCTACGAGCAGTACTTC
CASSVEGTSYEQYF
>TRBJ1-6|TRBV14|TRBD1|.
TGTGCCAGCAGCCATGCAGGGACAGGATCTTCACCCCTCCACTTT
CASSHAGTGSSPLHF
>TRBJ2-1|TRBV28|.|.
TGTGCCAGCAGTTTCCCGACAGACCTCTACAATGAGCAGTTCTTC
CASSFPTDLYNEQFF
>TRBJ1-2|TRBV7-3|.|.
TGTGCCAGCAGCCTCGGCCCGGCCTCTAACTATGGCTACACCTTC
CASSLGPASNYGYTF
>TRBJ2-6|TRBV7-2|.|few
TGTGCCAGCAGCTTAGGAGCAGCAGGGGCCAACGTCCTGACTTTC
CASSLGAAGANVLTF
>TRBJ1-1|TRBV27|TRBD1|.
TGTGCCAGCAGTTTGACAGGGGTGAACACTGAAGCTTTCTTT
CASSLTGVNTEAFF
>TRBJ2-7|TRBV7-6|.|few
TGTGCCAGCAGCTTAGGGACACCATACGAGCAGTACTTC
CASSLGTPYEQYF
>TRBJ2-7|TRBV12-3/TRBV12-4|TRBD1|.
TGTGCCAGCAGTTTAGAGGGGGCAGGGTACGAGCAGTACTTC
CASSLEGAGYEQYF
>TRBJ2-1|TRBV5-1|.|many
TGCGCCAGCAGCTTGGGCAGGCAAACCTACAATGAGCAGTTCTTC
CASSLGRQTYNEQFF
>TRBJ1-2|TRBV19|.|few
TGTGCCAGCACAAGAAGTTTTGGGGGTGACTATGGCTACACCTTC
CASTRSFGGDYGYTF
>TRBJ2-7|TRBV28|.|.
TGTGCCAGCACCAGTTCAAGAACAGTAAACTTC
CASTSSRTVNF
>TRBJ2-6|TRBV6-1|.|many
TGTGCCAGCACATACGTCTCTGGGGCCAACGTCCTGACTTTC
CASTYVSGANVLTF
>TRBJ1-2|TRBV6-5|.|few
TGTGCCAGCAGTTACTCCACCGGGACCAACGGCTACACCTTC
CASSYSTGTNGYTF
>TRBJ2-1|TRBV7-2|.|many
TGTGCCAGCAGCTTAATGGGGCAGGGTAACAATGAGCAGTTCTTC
CASSLMGQGNNEQFF
>TRBJ1-1|TRBV30|TRBD1|.
TGTGCCTGGACGCACTTGGGACAGCAGAACACTGAAGCTTTCTTT
CAWTHLGQQNTEAFF
>TRBJ2-5|TRBV9|.|many
TGTGCCAGCAGCGACCAAGAGACCCAGTACTTC
CASSDQETQYF
>TRBJ2-3|TRBV20-1|.|.
TGCAGTGCTAGACAAATCCCTTTTGCAGATACGCAGTATTTT
CSARQIPFADTQYF
>TRBJ1-4|TRBV2|.|.
TGTGCCAGCAGTGAGGGTGCAACTAATGAAAAACTGTTTTTT
CASSEGATNEKLFF
>TRBJ2-7|TRBV20-1|TRBD1|.
TGCAGTGCCTCTAAAGGACAGGGGTCGGACGAGCAGTACTTC
CSASKGQGSDEQYF
>TRBJ2-7|TRBV27|TRBD1|.
TGTGCCAGCAGAACCCGGGACAGGGCCCACGAGCAGTACTTC
CASRTRDRAHEQYF
>TRBJ2-1|TRBV27|TRBD1|few
TGTGCCAGCAGTTTCCGACAGGGGCGCTCCTACAATGAGCAGTTCTTC
CASSFRQGRSYNEQFF
>TRBJ2-1|TRBV12-3/TRBV12-4|.|many
TGTGCCAGCAGTTTAGGGCAGTCCATCGGCAATGAGCAGTTCTTC
CASSLGQSIGNEQFF
>TRBJ1-5|TRBV3-1|.|many
TGTGCCAGCAGCCAAGTGAGTTTTGGACAGCCCCAGCATTTT
CASSQVSFGQPQHF
>TRBJ1-4|TRBV7-6|.|.
TGTGCCAGCAGCTTAGGGGCAACTAATGAAAAACTGTTTTTT
CASSLGATNEKLFF
>TRBJ2-1|TRBV7-2|TRBD1|many
TGTGCCAGCAGCCAACCACGGACAGGGGCCAATGAGCAGTTCTTC
CASSQPRTGANEQFF
>TRBJ2-2|TRBV7-6|TRBD1|many
TGTGCCAGCAGCAAACAGGGGCAAGGATTCACCGGGGAGCTGTTTTTT
CASSKQGQGFTGELFF
>TRBJ2-1|TRBV7-2|.|.
TGTGCCAGCAGCCGGGGGCTTGAGCAGTTCTTC
CASSRGLEQFF
>TRBJ1-5|TRBV12-3/TRBV12-4|.|few
TGTGCCAGCACCCCCGGCGGATATCAGCCCCAGCATTTT
CASTPGGYQPQHF
>TRBJ1-5|TRBV20-1|.|few
TGCAGTGCCGGTCCGGACCAATATCAGCCCCAGCATTTT
CSAGPDQYQPQHF
>TRBJ2-1|TRBV14|TRBD2|many
TGTGCCAGCAGCCAATTGACTAGCGGGAGAGGTGAGCAGTTCTTC
CASSQLTSGRGEQFF
>TRBJ1-6|TRBV29-1|.|.
TGCAGCGTCCTCGAAAACTCCAATTCACCCCTCCACTTT
CSVLENSNSPLHF
>TRBJ2-1|TRBV9|TRBD2|many
TGTGCCAGCAGCGTAAAAGCGGGGATTTACAATGAGCAGTTCTTC
CASSVKAGIYNEQFF
>TRBJ1-5|TRBV7-9|.|few
TGTGCCAGCAGCCCCAGGGAAGGCAATCAGCCCCAGCATTTT
CASSPREGNQPQHF
>TRBJ2-2|TRBV9|.|.
TGTGCCAGCAGCTCGGAGGGCAGCGCGTCGGGGGAGCTGTTTTTT
CASSSEGSASGELFF
>TRBJ1-2|TRBV12-3/TRBV12-4|.|many
TGTGCCAGCAGTTTAGGACAGCCGGGAGGCTACACCTTC
CASSLGQPGGYTF
>TRBJ2-2|TRBV28|TRBD2|.
TGTGCCAGCAGTCCCCGACTAGCGGGAGTGTACACCGGGGAGCTGTTTTTT
CASSPRLAGVYTGELFF